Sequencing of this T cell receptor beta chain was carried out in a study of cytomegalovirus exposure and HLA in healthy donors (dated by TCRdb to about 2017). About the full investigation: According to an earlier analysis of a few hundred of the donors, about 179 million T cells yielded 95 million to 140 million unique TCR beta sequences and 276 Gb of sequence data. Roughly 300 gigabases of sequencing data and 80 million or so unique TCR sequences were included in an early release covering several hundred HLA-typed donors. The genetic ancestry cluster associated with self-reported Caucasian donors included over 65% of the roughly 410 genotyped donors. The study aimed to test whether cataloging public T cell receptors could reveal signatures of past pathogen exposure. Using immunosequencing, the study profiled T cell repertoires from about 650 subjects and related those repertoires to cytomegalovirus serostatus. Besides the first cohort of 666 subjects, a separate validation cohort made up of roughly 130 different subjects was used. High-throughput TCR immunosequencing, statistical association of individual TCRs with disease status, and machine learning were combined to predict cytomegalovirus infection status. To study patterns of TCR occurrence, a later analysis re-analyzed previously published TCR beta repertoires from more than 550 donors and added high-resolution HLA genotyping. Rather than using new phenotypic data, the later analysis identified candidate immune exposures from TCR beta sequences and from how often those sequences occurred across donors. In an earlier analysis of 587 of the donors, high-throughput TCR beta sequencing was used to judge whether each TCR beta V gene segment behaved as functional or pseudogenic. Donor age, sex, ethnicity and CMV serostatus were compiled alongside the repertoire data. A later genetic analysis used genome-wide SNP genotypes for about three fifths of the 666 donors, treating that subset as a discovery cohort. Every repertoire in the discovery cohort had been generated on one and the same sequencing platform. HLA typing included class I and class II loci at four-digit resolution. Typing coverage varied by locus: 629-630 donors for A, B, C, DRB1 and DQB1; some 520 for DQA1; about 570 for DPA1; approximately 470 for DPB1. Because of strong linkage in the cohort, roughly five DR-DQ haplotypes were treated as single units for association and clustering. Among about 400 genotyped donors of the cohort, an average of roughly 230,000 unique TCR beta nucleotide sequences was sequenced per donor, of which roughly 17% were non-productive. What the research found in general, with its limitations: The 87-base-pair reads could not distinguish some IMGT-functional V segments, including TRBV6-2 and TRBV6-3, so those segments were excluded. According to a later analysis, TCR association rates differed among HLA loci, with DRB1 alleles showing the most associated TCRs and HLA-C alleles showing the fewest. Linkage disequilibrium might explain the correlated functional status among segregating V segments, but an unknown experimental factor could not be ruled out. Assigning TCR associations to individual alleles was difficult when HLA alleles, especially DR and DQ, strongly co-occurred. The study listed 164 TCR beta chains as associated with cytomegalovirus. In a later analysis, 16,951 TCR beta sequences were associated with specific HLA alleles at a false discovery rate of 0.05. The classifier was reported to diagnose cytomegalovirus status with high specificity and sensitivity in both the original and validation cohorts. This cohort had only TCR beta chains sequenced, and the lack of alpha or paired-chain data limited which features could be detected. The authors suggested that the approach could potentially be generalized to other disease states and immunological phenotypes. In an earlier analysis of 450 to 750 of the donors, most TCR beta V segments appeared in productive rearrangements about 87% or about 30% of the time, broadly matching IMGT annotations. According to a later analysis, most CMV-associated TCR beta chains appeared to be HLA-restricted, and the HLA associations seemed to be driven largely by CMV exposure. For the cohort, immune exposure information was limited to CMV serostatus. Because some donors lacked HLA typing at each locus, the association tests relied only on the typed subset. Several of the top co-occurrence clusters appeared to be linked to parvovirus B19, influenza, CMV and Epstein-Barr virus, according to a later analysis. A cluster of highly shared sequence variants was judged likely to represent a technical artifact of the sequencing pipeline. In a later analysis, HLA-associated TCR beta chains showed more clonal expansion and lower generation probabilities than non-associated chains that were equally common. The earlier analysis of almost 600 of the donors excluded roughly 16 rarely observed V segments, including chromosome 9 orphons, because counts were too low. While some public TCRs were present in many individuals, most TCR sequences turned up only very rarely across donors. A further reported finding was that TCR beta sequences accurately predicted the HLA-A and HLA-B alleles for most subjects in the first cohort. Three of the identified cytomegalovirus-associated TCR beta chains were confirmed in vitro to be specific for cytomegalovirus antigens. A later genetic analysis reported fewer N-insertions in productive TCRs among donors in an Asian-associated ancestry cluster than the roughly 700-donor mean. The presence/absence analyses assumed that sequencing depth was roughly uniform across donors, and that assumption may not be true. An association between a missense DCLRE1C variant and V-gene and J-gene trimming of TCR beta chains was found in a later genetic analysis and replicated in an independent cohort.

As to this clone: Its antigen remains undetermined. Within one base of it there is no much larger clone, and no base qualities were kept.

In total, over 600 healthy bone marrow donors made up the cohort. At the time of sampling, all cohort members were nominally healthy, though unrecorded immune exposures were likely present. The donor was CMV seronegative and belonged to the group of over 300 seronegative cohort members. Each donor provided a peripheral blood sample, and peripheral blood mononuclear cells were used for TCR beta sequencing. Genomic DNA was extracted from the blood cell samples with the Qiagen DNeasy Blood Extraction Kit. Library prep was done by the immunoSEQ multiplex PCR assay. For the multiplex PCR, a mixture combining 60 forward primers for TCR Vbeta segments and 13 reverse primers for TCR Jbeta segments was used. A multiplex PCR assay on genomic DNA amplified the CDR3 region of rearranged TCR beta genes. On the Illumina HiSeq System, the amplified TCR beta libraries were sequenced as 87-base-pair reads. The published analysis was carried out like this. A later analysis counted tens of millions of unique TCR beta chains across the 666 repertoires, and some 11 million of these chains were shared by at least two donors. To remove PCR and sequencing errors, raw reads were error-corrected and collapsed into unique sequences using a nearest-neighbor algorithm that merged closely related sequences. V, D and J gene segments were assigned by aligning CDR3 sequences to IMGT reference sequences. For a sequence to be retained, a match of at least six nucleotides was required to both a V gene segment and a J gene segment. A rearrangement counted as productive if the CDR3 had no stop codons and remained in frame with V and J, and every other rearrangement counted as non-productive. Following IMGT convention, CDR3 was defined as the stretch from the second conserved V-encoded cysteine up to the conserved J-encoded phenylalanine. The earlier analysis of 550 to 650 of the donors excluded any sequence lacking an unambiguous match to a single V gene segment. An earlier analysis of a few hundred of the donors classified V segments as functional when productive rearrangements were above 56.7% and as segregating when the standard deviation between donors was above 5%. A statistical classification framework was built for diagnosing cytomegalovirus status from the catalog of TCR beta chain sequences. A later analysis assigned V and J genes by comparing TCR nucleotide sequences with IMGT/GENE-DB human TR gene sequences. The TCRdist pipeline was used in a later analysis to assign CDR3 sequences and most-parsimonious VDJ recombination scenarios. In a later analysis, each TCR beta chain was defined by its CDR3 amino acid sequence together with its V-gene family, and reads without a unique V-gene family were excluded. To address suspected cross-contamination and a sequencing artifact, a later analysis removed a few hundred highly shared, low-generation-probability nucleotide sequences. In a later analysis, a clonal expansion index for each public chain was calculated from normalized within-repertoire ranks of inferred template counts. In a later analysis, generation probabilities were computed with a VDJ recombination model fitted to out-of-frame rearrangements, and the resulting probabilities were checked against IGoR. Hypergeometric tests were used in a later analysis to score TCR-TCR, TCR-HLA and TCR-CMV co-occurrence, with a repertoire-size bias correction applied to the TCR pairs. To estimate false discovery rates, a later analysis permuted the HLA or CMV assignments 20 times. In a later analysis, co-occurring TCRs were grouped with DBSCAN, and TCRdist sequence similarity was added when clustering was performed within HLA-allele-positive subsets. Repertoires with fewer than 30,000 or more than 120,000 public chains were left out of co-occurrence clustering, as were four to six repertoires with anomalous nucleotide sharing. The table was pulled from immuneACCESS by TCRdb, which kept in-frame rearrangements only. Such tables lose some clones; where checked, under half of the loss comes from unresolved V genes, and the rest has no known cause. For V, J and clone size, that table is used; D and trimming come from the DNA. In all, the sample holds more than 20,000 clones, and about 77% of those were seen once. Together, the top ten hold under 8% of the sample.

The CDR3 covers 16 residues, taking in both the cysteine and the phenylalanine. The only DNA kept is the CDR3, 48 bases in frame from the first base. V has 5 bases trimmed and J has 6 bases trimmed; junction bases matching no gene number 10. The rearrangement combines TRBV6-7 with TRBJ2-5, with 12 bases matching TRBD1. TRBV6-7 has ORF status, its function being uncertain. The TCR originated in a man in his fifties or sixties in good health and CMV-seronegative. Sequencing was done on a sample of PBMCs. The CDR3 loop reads CASSTSGTGGGQTQYF. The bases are TGTGCCAGCAGTACGTCCGGGACAGGGGGCGGACAGACCCAGTACTTC.